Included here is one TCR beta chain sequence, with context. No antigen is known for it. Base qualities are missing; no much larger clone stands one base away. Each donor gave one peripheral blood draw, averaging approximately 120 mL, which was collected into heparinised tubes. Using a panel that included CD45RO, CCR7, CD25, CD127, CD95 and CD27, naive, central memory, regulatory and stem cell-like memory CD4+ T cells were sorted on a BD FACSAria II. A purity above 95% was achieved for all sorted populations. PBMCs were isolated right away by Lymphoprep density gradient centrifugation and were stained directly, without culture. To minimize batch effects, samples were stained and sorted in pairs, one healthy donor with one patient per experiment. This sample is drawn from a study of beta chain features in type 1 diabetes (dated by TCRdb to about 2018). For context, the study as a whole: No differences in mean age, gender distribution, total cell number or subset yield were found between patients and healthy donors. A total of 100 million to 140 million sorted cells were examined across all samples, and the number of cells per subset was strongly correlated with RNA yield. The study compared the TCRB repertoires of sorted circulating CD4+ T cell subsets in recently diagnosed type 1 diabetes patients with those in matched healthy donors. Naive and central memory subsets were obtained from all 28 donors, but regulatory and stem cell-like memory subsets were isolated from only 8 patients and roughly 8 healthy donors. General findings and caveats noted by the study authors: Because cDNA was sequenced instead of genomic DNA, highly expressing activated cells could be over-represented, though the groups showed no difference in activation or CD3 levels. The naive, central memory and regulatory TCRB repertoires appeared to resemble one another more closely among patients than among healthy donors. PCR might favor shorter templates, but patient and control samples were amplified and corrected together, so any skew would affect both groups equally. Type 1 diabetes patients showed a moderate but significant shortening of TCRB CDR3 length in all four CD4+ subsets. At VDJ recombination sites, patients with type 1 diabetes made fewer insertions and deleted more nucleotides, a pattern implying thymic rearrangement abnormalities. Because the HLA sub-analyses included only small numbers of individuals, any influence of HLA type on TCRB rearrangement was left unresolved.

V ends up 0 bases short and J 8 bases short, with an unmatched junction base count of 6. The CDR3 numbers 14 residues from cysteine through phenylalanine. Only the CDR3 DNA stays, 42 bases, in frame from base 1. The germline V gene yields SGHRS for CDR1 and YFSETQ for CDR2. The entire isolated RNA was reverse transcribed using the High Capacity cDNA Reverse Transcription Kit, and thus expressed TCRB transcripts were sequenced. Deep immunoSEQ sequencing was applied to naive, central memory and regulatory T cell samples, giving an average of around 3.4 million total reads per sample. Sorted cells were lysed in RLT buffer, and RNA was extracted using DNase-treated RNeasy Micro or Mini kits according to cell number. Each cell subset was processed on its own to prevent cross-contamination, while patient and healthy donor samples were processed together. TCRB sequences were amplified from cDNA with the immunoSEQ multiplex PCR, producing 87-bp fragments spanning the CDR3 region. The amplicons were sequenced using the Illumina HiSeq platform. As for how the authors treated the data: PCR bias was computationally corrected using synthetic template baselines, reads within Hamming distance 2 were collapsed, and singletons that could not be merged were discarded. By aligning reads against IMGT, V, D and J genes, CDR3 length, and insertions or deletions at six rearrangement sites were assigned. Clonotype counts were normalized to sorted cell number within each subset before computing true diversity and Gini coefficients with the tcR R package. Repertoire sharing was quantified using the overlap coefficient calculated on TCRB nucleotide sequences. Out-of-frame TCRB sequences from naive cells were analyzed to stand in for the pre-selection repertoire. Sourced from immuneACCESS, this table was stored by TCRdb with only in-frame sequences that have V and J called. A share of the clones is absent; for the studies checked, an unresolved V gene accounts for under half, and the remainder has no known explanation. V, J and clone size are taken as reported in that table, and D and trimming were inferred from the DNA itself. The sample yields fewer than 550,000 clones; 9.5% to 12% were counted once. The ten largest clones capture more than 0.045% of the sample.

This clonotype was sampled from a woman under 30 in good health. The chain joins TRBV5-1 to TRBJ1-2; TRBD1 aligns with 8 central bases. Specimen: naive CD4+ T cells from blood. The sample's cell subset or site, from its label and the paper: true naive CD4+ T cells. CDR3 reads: CASSLGTGHEGYTF. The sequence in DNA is TGCGCCAGCAGCTTGGGGACAGGGCATGAAGGCTACACCTTC.